This T cell receptor (beta chain) was identified in a study of T cells after yellow fever vaccination. Study-level results: Abundant contaminating clonotypes from the bulk population could appear in FACS-sorted repertoires. Peaking faster, on day 5 versus 15, the secondary response was nonetheless weaker.

For TCR, cDNA came from 5'RACE template switching, which added a universal primer site and UMIs. TCRdb used MiXCR to reprocess the 5' RACE reads, holding one entry per CDR3 protein. The sample shows some 300,000 distinct CDR3 sequences, 8.7% of them seen only once. This clonotype was seen a few times. The antigen is unknown. Germline values: CDR1 MNHNS, CDR2 SASEGT. The CDR3 has 13 residues. Deletions cut 6 bases from V and 1 base from J, with 9 bases between. Material: CD4+ T cells sorted from PBMCs, obtained 5 days after the yellow fever booster vaccination. The TCR sequence derives from a man aged 18-30 years who received the YFV17D yellow fever vaccine. V is TRBV6-1 and J is TRBJ1-1; D is unresolved. Written as DNA, the CDR3 is TGTGCCAGCAGGGAAACGGGGAACACTGAAGCTTTCTTT. Its translation: CASRETGNTEAFF.